This T cell receptor (beta chain) stems from a study of blood T cell repertoires in COVID-19. The CDR3 length is 13 residues. V lost 5 bases and J lost 4, with 11 bases in between. Generated by immunoSEQ multiplex PCR, the TCRdb table keeps only in-frame clones and is missing some. The top ten clones hold around 7.8% of a sample with under 350,000 clones, 85% of them seen once. The receptor comes from a human donor in a cohort sampled during active COVID-19. The sequencing input was peripheral blood. The chain carries TRBV23-1 and TRBJ1-1; the D is unclear. TRBV23-1 is an ORF, with its function uncertain. CDR3 DNA: TGCGCCAGCAGTGCGCGGTTGTCCACTGAAGCTTTCTTT. Amino acids: CASSARLSTEAFF.